The entry below describes one T cell receptor (beta chain). This entry comes from a study of shared clonotypes between healthy human individuals. The CDR3 consists of 15 residues. CDR1 and CDR2 (germline): SGHVS, FNYEAQ. Trimming removed 3 bases from V and 2 bases from J, with 13 bases in between. CD45RO-negative cells were positively selected for CCR7, leaving out terminally differentiated effector memory CD45RA+ cells. Clones were sequenced by immunoSEQ multiplex PCR, and TCRdb holds only the in-frame ones, with some missing. The repertoire has some 740,000 clones, 90% to 95% of them found once; the top ten carry under 30%.

Sequencing was carried out using naive CD8+ T cells sorted from blood. The receptor comes from a man under 40 in good health. V gene TRBV7-6 combines with J gene TRBJ2-5; a weak D match, TRBD2 (5 bases). CDR3 nucleotide sequence: TGTGCCAGCAGCTTCGGCCCGGGGAAACAAGAGACCCAGTACTTC. It specifies CASSFGPGKQETQYF.